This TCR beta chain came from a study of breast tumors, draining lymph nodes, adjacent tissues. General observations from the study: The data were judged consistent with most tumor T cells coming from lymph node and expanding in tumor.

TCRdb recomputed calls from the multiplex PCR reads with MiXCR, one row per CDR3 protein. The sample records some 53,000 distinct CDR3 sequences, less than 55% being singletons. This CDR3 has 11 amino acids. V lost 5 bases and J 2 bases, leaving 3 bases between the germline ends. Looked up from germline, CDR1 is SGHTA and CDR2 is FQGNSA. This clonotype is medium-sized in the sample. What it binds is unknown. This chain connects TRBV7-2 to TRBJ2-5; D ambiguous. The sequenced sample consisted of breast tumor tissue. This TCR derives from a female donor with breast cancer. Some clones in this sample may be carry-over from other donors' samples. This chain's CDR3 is CASSPQETQYF. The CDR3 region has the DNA TGTGCCAGCAGCCCACAAGAGACCCAGTACTTC.